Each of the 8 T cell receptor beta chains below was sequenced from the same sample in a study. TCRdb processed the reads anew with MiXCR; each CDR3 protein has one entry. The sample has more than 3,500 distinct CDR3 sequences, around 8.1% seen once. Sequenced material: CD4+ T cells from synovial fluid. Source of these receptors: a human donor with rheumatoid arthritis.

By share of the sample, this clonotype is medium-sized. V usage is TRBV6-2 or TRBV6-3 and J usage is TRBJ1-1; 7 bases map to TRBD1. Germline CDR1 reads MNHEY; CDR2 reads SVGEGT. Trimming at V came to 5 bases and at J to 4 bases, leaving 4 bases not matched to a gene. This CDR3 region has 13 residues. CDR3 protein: CASSIDRVTEAFF. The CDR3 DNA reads TGTGCCAGCAGTATCGACAGGGTCACTGAAGCTTTCTTT.

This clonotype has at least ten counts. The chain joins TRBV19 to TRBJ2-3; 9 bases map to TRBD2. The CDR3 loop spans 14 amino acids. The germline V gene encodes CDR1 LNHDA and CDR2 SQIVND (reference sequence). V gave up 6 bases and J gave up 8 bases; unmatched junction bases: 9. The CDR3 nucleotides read TGTGCCAGTAGCGAATTAGCGGGAGAGGTTACGCAGTATTTT. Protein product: CASSELAGEVTQYF.

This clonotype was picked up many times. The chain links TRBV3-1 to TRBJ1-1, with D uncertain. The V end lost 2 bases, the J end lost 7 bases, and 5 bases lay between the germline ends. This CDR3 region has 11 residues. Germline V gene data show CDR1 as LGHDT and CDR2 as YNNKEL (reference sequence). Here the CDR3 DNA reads TGTGCCAGCAGCCAACACGGTGAAGCTTTCTTT. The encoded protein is CASSQHGEAFF.

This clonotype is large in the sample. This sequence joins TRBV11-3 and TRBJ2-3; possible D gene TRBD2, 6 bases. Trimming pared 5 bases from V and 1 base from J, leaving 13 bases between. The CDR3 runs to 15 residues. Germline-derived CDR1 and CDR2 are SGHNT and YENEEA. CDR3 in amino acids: CASSPLGGGTDTQYF. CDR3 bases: TGTGCCAGCAGCCCACTGGGGGGAGGCACAGATACGCAGTATTTT.

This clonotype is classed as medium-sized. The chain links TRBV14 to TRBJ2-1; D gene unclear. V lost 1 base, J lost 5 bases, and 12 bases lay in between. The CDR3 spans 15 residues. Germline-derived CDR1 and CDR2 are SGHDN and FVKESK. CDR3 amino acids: CASSQVGLTHNEQFF. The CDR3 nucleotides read TGTGCCAGCAGCCAAGTGGGCCTGACCCACAATGAGCAGTTCTTC.

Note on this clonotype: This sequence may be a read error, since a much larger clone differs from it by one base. CDR3 sequence: CASTTAGAMYQETQYF. The CDR3 DNA follows: TGTGCCAGCACCACAGCGGGGGCGATGTACCAAGAGACCCAGTACTTC. This chain links TRBV7-8 with TRBJ2-5; 8 bases are shared with TRBD2. Germline values: CDR1 SGHVS, CDR2 FQNEAQ. The CDR3 totals 16 residues. With 7 bases clipped from V and 0 bases from J, the junction kept 10 bases outside the gene matches.

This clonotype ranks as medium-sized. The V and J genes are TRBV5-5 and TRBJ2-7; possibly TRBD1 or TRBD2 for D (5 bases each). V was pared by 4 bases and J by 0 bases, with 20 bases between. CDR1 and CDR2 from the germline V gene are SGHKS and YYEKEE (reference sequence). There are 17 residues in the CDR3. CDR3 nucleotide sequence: TGTGCCAGCAGCCGTTCCCCCGGGGCAGTAACCTCCTACGAGCAGTACTTC. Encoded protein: CASSRSPGAVTSYEQYF.

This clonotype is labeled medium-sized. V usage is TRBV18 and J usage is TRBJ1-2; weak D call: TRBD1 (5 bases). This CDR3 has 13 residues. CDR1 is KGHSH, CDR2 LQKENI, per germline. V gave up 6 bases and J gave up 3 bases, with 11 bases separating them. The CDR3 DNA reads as TGTGCCAGCTCGGCCGGGGCAGACTATGGCTACACCTTC. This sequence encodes CASSAGADYGYTF.